This T cell receptor (beta chain) emerged from a study of blood T cell repertoires in COVID-19. Looked up from germline, CDR1 is SGDLS and CDR2 is YYNGEE. This CDR3 is built from 14 residues. With V trimmed by 3 bases and J by 7 bases, 7 bases remained unmatched. Sequenced by immunoSEQ multiplex PCR; TCRdb stores in-frame clones only, minus some. The top ten hold under 40% of the sample, which has 99,000 or so clones, about 76% seen once. The source is a man older than 75 with acute or convalescent COVID-19. V gene TRBV9 combines with J gene TRBJ2-1; 7 bases agree with TRBD1. The sequenced sample was peripheral blood. CDR3 loop: CASSAGQLRNEQFF. DNA for the CDR3: TGTGCCAGCAGCGCGGGACAGCTACGGAATGAGCAGTTCTTC.